The rows below give T cell receptor beta chains drawn from one sample of a study of T cell changes during pregnancy in multiple sclerosis. Clones were read by immunoSEQ multiplex PCR, and TCRdb kept only the in-frame ones, dropping some. Of tens of thousands of clones detected, approximately 92% appear once; the ten largest clones hold 0.9% to 1.2%. This sample comprised peripheral blood, obtained in the first trimester of pregnancy. The receptors stem from a female donor with multiple sclerosis, enrolled in a pregnancy study. CDR3s include the opening cysteine and the closing phenylalanine or tryptophan. The order of the fields is D gene, clone size, J gene, V gene, CDR3 protein, CDR3 DNA. D genes are given only for firm matches. Clone size appears in some rows only: once, few, many, or a class for an expanded clone.

D gene: TRBD2
clone size: NA
J gene: TRBJ2-7
V gene: TRBV7-8
CDR3 protein: CASSPSGGLSYEQYF
CDR3 DNA: TGTGCCAGCAGCCCCAGCGGGGGCCTTTCCTACGAGCAGTACTTC

D gene: NA
clone size: NA
J gene: TRBJ1-2
V gene: TRBV9
CDR3 protein: CASSVGAGARYGYTF
CDR3 DNA: TGTGCCAGCAGCGTAGGGGCGGGGGCTCGCTATGGCTACACCTTC

D gene: NA
clone size: NA
J gene: TRBJ1-1
V gene: TRBV7-8
CDR3 protein: CASSLARARVGNTEAFF
CDR3 DNA: TGTGCCAGCAGCTTAGCTCGAGCCAGGGTCGGGAACACTGAAGCTTTCTTT

D gene: NA
clone size: NA
J gene: TRBJ1-2
V gene: TRBV6-5
CDR3 protein: CASKGVGTGGYGYTF
CDR3 DNA: TGTGCCAGCAAGGGGGTCGGGACCGGCGGCTATGGCTACACCTTC

D gene: NA
clone size: many
J gene: TRBJ2-7
V gene: TRBV13
CDR3 protein: CASSLVAGPSSYEQYF
CDR3 DNA: TGTGCCAGCAGCTTAGTTGCGGGACCCAGCTCCTACGAGCAGTACTTC

D gene: TRBD1
clone size: NA
J gene: TRBJ2-1
V gene: TRBV28
CDR3 protein: CASSPDREPFF
CDR3 DNA: TGTGCCAGCAGCCCGGACAGGGAGCCGTTCTTC

D gene: TRBD1
clone size: NA
J gene: TRBJ1-2
V gene: TRBV30
CDR3 protein: CAWSGTGYYGYTF
CDR3 DNA: TGTGCCTGGAGCGGGACAGGGTACTATGGCTACACCTTC

D gene: TRBD1
clone size: NA
J gene: TRBJ1-2
V gene: TRBV9
CDR3 protein: CASSSGTDGYTF
CDR3 DNA: TGTGCCAGCAGCTCAGGGACAGATGGCTACACCTTC

D gene: NA
clone size: NA
J gene: TRBJ1-1
V gene: TRBV10-3
CDR3 protein: CAISDWYREDTEAFF
CDR3 DNA: TGTGCCATCAGTGATTGGTACAGGGAAGACACTGAAGCTTTCTTT

D gene: NA
clone size: NA
J gene: TRBJ2-1
V gene: TRBV5-4
CDR3 protein: CASSLGQLLNNEQFF
CDR3 DNA: TGTGCCAGCAGCTTGGGACAGCTCCTGAACAATGAGCAGTTCTTC

D gene: TRBD2
clone size: NA
J gene: TRBJ2-7
V gene: TRBV15
CDR3 protein: CATSNRTSRYEQYF
CDR3 DNA: TGTGCCACCAGCAACCGGACTAGCCGCTACGAGCAGTACTTC

D gene: NA
clone size: NA
J gene: TRBJ1-1
V gene: TRBV21-1
CDR3 protein: CASSKPGGENRNTEAFF
CDR3 DNA: TGTGCCAGCAGCAAACCGGGGGGAGAGAACCGGAACACTGAAGCTTTCTTT

D gene: TRBD2
clone size: NA
J gene: TRBJ2-7
V gene: TRBV5-1
CDR3 protein: CASSLGTSGYEQYF
CDR3 DNA: TGCGCCAGCAGCCTCGGGACTAGCGGCTACGAGCAGTACTTC

D gene: NA
clone size: NA
J gene: TRBJ2-5
V gene: TRBV18
CDR3 protein: CASSPSGQYQETQYF
CDR3 DNA: TGTGCCAGCTCACCTAGTGGACAGTACCAAGAGACCCAGTACTTC

D gene: TRBD1
clone size: NA
J gene: TRBJ2-5
V gene: TRBV10-3
CDR3 protein: CAISGGRTGDEETQYF
CDR3 DNA: TGTGCCATCAGTGGGGGTAGGACAGGGGACGAGGAGACCCAGTACTTC

D gene: NA
clone size: once
J gene: TRBJ1-2
V gene: TRBV7-8
CDR3 protein: CASSASTVYGYTF
CDR3 DNA: TGTGCCAGCAGCGCCTCGACAGTTTATGGCTACACCTTC

D gene: NA
clone size: medium-sized
J gene: TRBJ1-1
V gene: TRBV27
CDR3 protein: CASSLTAGNTEAFF
CDR3 DNA: TGTGCCAGCAGTTTAACCGCAGGGAACACTGAAGCTTTCTTT

D gene: NA
clone size: NA
J gene: TRBJ2-2
V gene: TRBV5-4
CDR3 protein: CASKVGAANTGELFF
CDR3 DNA: TGTGCCAGCAAGGTGGGGGCCGCGAACACCGGGGAGCTGTTTTTT

D gene: TRBD1
clone size: NA
J gene: TRBJ2-5
V gene: TRBV7-2
CDR3 protein: CASSGRQGDRPQETQYF
CDR3 DNA: TGTGCCAGCAGCGGAAGACAGGGGGACCGTCCCCAAGAGACCCAGTACTTC

D gene: NA
clone size: NA
J gene: TRBJ1-1
V gene: TRBV29-1
CDR3 protein: CSVEERGLNTEAFF
CDR3 DNA: TGCAGCGTTGAAGAGCGCGGGTTGAACACTGAAGCTTTCTTT

D gene: TRBD1
clone size: NA
J gene: TRBJ2-7
V gene: TRBV9
CDR3 protein: CASSVAGQGAYEQYF
CDR3 DNA: TGTGCCAGCAGCGTAGCGGGACAGGGGGCCTACGAGCAGTACTTC

D gene: TRBD2
clone size: NA
J gene: TRBJ2-7
V gene: TRBV4-1
CDR3 protein: CASSPRTSASYEQYF
CDR3 DNA: TGCGCCAGCAGCCCTAGGACTAGCGCATCCTACGAGCAGTACTTC

D gene: TRBD2
clone size: NA
J gene: TRBJ2-3
V gene: TRBV27
CDR3 protein: CASSPAGDSSDTQYF
CDR3 DNA: TGTGCCAGCAGTCCCGCGGGGGATTCGTCAGATACGCAGTATTTT

D gene: NA
clone size: NA
J gene: TRBJ2-7
V gene: TRBV4-1
CDR3 protein: CASSHPVWAGSYEQYF
CDR3 DNA: TGCGCCAGCAGCCACCCCGTGTGGGCAGGGTCCTACGAGCAGTACTTC

D gene: TRBD1
clone size: NA
J gene: TRBJ1-5
V gene: TRBV11-2
CDR3 protein: CASSLGDRAGQPQHF
CDR3 DNA: TGTGCCAGCAGCTTAGGGGACAGGGCGGGGCAGCCCCAGCATTTT

D gene: TRBD1
clone size: NA
J gene: TRBJ2-7
V gene: TRBV15
CDR3 protein: CATSNLGTGGFEQYF
CDR3 DNA: TGTGCCACCAGCAACCTAGGGACAGGGGGCTTCGAGCAGTACTTC

D gene: NA
clone size: NA
J gene: TRBJ1-1
V gene: TRBV6-4
CDR3 protein: CASSAQGNTEAFF
CDR3 DNA: TGTGCCAGCAGTGCGCAGGGGAACACTGAAGCTTTCTTT

D gene: NA
clone size: NA
J gene: TRBJ2-1
V gene: TRBV4-2
CDR3 protein: CASSSNPTSTINEQFF
CDR3 DNA: TGTGCCAGCAGCTCCAACCCTACTAGTACGATCAATGAGCAGTTCTTC

D gene: TRBD1
clone size: NA
J gene: TRBJ2-2
V gene: TRBV2
CDR3 protein: CASRDRVNTGELFF
CDR3 DNA: TGTGCCAGCCGGGACAGGGTTAACACCGGGGAGCTGTTTTTT

D gene: TRBD1
clone size: NA
J gene: TRBJ1-4
V gene: TRBV19
CDR3 protein: CASTEPGQVNEKLFF
CDR3 DNA: TGTGCCAGTACCGAACCGGGACAGGTGAATGAAAAACTGTTTTTT

D gene: NA
clone size: once
J gene: TRBJ1-2
V gene: TRBV7-9
CDR3 protein: CGIPSPNGYTF
CDR3 DNA: TGTGGAATACCTAGCCCAAATGGCTACACCTTC

D gene: NA
clone size: NA
J gene: TRBJ1-2
V gene: TRBV5-1
CDR3 protein: CASSLAPTGIYGYTF
CDR3 DNA: TGCGCCAGCAGCTTGGCGCCGACAGGAATCTATGGCTACACCTTC

D gene: TRBD2
clone size: NA
J gene: TRBJ2-5
V gene: TRBV6-1
CDR3 protein: CASSEELAGGFQETQYF
CDR3 DNA: TGTGCCAGCAGTGAAGAACTAGCGGGAGGGTTTCAAGAGACCCAGTACTTC

D gene: TRBD1
clone size: NA
J gene: TRBJ1-1
V gene: TRBV6-4
CDR3 protein: CASSGPGGVNF
CDR3 DNA: TGTGCCAGCAGTGGCCCAGGGGGCGTGAATTTT

D gene: NA
clone size: NA
J gene: TRBJ2-1
V gene: TRBV27
CDR3 protein: CASSPMGRSYNEQFF
CDR3 DNA: TGTGCCAGCAGCCCAATGGGGAGATCCTACAATGAGCAGTTCTTC

D gene: NA
clone size: few
J gene: TRBJ2-1
V gene: TRBV18
CDR3 protein: CASSPPESIEQFF
CDR3 DNA: TGTGCCAGCTCACCACCGGAGTCGATTGAGCAGTTCTTC

D gene: TRBD1
clone size: NA
J gene: TRBJ2-7
V gene: TRBV5-3
CDR3 protein: CARSPFTGTGFYEQYF
CDR3 DNA: TGTGCCAGAAGCCCCTTCACCGGGACAGGGTTCTACGAGCAGTACTTC

D gene: NA
clone size: NA
J gene: TRBJ2-7
V gene: TRBV15
CDR3 protein: CATSSMESYEQYF
CDR3 DNA: TGTGCCACCTCATCGATGGAGTCCTACGAGCAGTACTTC

D gene: NA
clone size: NA
J gene: TRBJ2-6
V gene: TRBV6-6
CDR3 protein: CASSPAGANVLTF
CDR3 DNA: TGTGCCAGCAGCCCGGCTGGGGCCAACGTCCTGACTTTC

D gene: NA
clone size: NA
J gene: TRBJ1-1
V gene: TRBV27
CDR3 protein: CASSLFSNTEAFF
CDR3 DNA: TGTGCCAGCAGTTTATTTAGTAACACTGAAGCTTTCTTT

D gene: TRBD1
clone size: NA
J gene: TRBJ2-1
V gene: TRBV2
CDR3 protein: CASSRTGGDNNEQFF
CDR3 DNA: TGTGCCAGCAGTAGGACAGGGGGCGATAACAATGAGCAGTTCTTC

D gene: TRBD1
clone size: NA
J gene: TRBJ2-3
V gene: TRBV7-3
CDR3 protein: CASSPRQGTDTQYF
CDR3 DNA: TGTGCCAGCAGCCCGAGACAGGGAACAGATACGCAGTATTTT

D gene: NA
clone size: once
J gene: TRBJ2-5
V gene: TRBV5-4
CDR3 protein: CASSLGGERETQYF
CDR3 DNA: TGTGCCAGCAGCTTGGGTGGAGAAAGAGAGACCCAGTACTTC

D gene: NA
clone size: NA
J gene: TRBJ1-4
V gene: TRBV7-9
CDR3 protein: CASSFTGHNEKLFF
CDR3 DNA: TGTGCCAGCAGCTTCACAGGGCATAATGAAAAACTGTTTTTT

D gene: NA
clone size: NA
J gene: TRBJ1-1
V gene: TRBV6-5
CDR3 protein: CASSYEGNTEAFF
CDR3 DNA: TGTGCCAGCAGTTACGAGGGGAACACTGAAGCTTTCTTT

D gene: TRBD2
clone size: once
J gene: TRBJ2-1
V gene: TRBV9
CDR3 protein: CASSVVGTSSGEQFF
CDR3 DNA: TGTGCCAGCAGCGTCGTGGGGACTAGTAGCGGTGAGCAGTTCTTC

D gene: TRBD1
clone size: NA
J gene: TRBJ1-5
V gene: TRBV18
CDR3 protein: CASSPPGQGGQQPQHF
CDR3 DNA: TGTGCCAGCTCACCACCGGGACAGGGAGGACAGCAGCCCCAGCATTTT

D gene: NA
clone size: NA
J gene: TRBJ1-1
V gene: TRBV27
CDR3 protein: CASSSSLGRGTEAFF
CDR3 DNA: TGTGCCAGCAGTTCCTCTTTGGGAAGAGGGACTGAAGCTTTCTTT

D gene: NA
clone size: NA
J gene: TRBJ2-5
V gene: TRBV7-6
CDR3 protein: CASSRRLDEDQETQYF
CDR3 DNA: TGTGCCAGCAGCCGCCGGCTAGACGAAGACCAAGAGACCCAGTACTTC

D gene: NA
clone size: NA
J gene: TRBJ1-3
V gene: TRBV7-9
CDR3 protein: CASSLGGPGNTIYF
CDR3 DNA: TGTGCCAGCAGCTTGGGGGGGCCGGGAAACACCATATATTTT

D gene: NA
clone size: NA
J gene: TRBJ1-5
V gene: TRBV28
CDR3 protein: CASSPVQGHSNQPQHF
CDR3 DNA: TGTGCCAGCAGCCCCGTACAGGGCCATAGCAATCAGCCCCAGCATTTT

D gene: TRBD1
clone size: once
J gene: TRBJ2-7
V gene: TRBV27
CDR3 protein: CASSLNRGLAQYF
CDR3 DNA: TGTGCCAGCAGTTTAAACAGGGGTTTAGCGCAGTACTTC

D gene: NA
clone size: NA
J gene: TRBJ1-1
V gene: TRBV6-5
CDR3 protein: CASSYSTRGTTEAFF
CDR3 DNA: TGTGCCAGCAGTTACTCGACCAGGGGTACCACTGAAGCTTTCTTT

D gene: TRBD1
clone size: NA
J gene: TRBJ2-5
V gene: TRBV11-2
CDR3 protein: CASSRDRGNQETQYF
CDR3 DNA: TGTGCCAGCAGCCGAGACAGGGGGAACCAAGAGACCCAGTACTTC

D gene: TRBD1
clone size: NA
J gene: TRBJ2-7
V gene: TRBV5-1
CDR3 protein: CASSLATGHSYEQYF
CDR3 DNA: TGCGCCAGCAGCTTGGCGACAGGGCACTCCTACGAGCAGTACTTC

D gene: NA
clone size: NA
J gene: TRBJ2-2
V gene: TRBV4-2
CDR3 protein: CASSPGQNTGELFF
CDR3 DNA: TGTGCCAGCAGCCCGGGACAAAACACCGGGGAGCTGTTTTTT

D gene: NA
clone size: NA
J gene: TRBJ2-1
V gene: TRBV4-3
CDR3 protein: CASSQVSGMLNNEQFF
CDR3 DNA: TGCGCCAGCAGCCAAGTGTCCGGGATGCTAAACAATGAGCAGTTCTTC

D gene: TRBD1
clone size: NA
J gene: TRBJ1-4
V gene: TRBV10-3
CDR3 protein: CAIGTGGEKLFF
CDR3 DNA: TGTGCCATCGGGACAGGGGGTGAAAAACTGTTTTTT

D gene: NA
clone size: NA
J gene: TRBJ2-1
V gene: TRBV30
CDR3 protein: CACSPGIKYNEQFF
CDR3 DNA: TGTGCCTGCTCGCCGGGGATTAAATACAATGAGCAGTTCTTC